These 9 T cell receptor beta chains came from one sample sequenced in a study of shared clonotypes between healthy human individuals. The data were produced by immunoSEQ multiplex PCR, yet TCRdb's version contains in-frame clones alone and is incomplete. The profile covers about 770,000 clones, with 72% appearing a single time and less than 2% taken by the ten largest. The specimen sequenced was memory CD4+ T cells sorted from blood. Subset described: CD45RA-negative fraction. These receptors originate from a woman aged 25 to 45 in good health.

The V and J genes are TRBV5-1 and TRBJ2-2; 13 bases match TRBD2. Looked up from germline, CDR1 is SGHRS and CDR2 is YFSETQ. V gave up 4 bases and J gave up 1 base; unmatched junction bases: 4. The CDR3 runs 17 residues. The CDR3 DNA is TGCGCCAGCAGCGTGGGGACTAGCGGGAAGAACACCGGGGAGCTGTTTTTT. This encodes CASSVGTSGKNTGELFF.

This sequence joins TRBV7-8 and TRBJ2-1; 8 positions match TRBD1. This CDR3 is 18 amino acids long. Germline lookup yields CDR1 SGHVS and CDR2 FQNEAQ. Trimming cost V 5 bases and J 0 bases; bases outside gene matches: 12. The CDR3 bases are TGTGCCAGCAGCCCTAGAGGGGACAGGACGAGCTCCTACAATGAGCAGTTCTTC. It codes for CASSPRGDRTSSYNEQFF. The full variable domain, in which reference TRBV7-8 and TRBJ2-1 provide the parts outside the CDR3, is GAGVSQSPRYKVAKRGQDVALRCDPISGHVSLFWYQQALGQGPEFLTYFQNEAQLDKSGLPSDRFFAERPEGSVSTLKIQRTQQEDSAVYLCASSPRGDRTSSYNEQFFGPGTRLTVL.

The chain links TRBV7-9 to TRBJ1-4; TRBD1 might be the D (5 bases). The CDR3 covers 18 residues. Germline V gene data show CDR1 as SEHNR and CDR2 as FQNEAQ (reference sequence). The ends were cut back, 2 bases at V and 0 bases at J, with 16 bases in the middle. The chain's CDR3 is CASSLPWDLDATNEKLFF. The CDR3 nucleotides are TGTGCCAGCAGCTTACCGTGGGACCTGGATGCAACTAATGAAAAACTGTTTTTT.

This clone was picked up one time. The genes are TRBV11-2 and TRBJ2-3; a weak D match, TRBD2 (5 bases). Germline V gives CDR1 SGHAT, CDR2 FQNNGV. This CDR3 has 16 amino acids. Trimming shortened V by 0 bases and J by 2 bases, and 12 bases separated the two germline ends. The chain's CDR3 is CASSLERGIFTDTQYF. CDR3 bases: TGTGCCAGCAGCTTAGAACGAGGGATATTCACAGATACGCAGTATTTT. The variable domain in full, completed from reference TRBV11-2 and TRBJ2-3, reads EAGVAQSPRYKIIEKRQSVAFWCNPISGHATLYWYQQILGQGPKLLIQFQNNGVVDDSQLPKDRFSAERLKGVDSTLKIQPAKLEDSAVYLCASSLERGIFTDTQYFGPGTRLTVL.

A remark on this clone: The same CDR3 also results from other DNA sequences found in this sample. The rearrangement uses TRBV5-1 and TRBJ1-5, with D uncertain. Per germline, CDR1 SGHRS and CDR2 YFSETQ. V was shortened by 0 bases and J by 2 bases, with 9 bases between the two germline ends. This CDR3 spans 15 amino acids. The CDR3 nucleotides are TGCGCCAGCAGCTTGGAGGGCGGTGGCAATCAGCCCCAGCATTTT. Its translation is CASSLEGGGNQPQHF.

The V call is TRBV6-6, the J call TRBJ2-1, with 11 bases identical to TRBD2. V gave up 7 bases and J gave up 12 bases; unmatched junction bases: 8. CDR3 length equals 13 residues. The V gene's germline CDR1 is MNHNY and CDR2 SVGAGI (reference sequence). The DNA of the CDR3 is TGTGCCAGCACCTCCACTAGCGGGAGATCGCAGTTCTTC. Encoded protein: CASTSTSGRSQFF.

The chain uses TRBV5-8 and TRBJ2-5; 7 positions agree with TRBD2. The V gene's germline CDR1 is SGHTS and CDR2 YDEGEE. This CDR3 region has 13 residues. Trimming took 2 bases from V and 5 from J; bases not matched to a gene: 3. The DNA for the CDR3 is TGTGCCAGCAGCTTCAGCGGGATTGAGACCCAGTACTTC. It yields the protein CASSFSGIETQYF.

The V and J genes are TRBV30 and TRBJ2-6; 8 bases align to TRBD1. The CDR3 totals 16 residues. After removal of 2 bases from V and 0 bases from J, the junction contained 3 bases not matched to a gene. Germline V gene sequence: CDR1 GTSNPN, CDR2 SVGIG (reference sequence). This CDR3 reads CAWSPDRGSGANVLTF. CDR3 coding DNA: TGTGCCTGGAGTCCAGACAGGGGCTCTGGGGCCAACGTCCTGACTTTC.

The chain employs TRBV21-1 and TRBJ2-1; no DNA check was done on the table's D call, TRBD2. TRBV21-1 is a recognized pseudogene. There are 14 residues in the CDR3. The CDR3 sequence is CASSKVTGCNEQFF. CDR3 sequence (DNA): TGTGCCAGCAGCAAAGTGACCGGGTGCAATGAGCAGTTCTTC.